This T cell receptor (beta chain) emerged from a study of blood T cells in healthy people across ages. The authors ran a second PCR of about 6 to 11 cycles using a sample-barcoded 5' primer and a J-beta primer mix. Each CDR3 protein is one row after TCRdb ran MiXCR on the 5' RACE reads. The repertoire holds about 800,000 distinct CDR3 sequences, with more than 20% as singletons. Germline CDR1 is DFQATT and CDR2 is SNEGSKA (reference sequence). The CDR3 length is 15 residues. Trimming removed 3 bases at V and 4 bases at J, with 16 bases between. Only a few counts were recorded for this clonotype. A further study also used this sample, focusing on T cells of mothers and their children. This second study notes: Donors were a few healthy Caucasian mothers and their six children. Each 15 ul cDNA reaction used approximately 1.5 ug RNA; all RNA was used.

Material: blood. V usage is TRBV20-1 and J usage is TRBJ2-1, with TRBD2 as a possible D gene (6 bases). This receptor was identified in a boy aged 5-17 years in good health. The CDR3 nucleotides read TGCAGTGCTAGTAGCCTGCAGGGACTTTACAATGAGCAGTTCTTC. Its translation is CSASSLQGLYNEQFF.